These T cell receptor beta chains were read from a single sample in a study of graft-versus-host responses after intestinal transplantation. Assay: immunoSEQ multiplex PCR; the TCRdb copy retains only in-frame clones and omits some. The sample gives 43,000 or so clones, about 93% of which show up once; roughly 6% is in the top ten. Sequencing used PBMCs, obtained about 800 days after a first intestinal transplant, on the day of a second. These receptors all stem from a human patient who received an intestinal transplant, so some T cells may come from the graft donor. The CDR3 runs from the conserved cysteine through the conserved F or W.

CDR3: CASSKQGVGTDTQYF
V: TRBV19
J: TRBJ2-3

CDR3: CASCQGDDYNEQFF
V: TRBV5-1
J: TRBJ2-1

CDR3: CASSDSVENEQFF
V: TRBV6-4
J: TRBJ2-1

CDR3: CASSLYRANQPQHF
V: TRBV28
J: TRBJ1-5

CDR3: CASSYFGGNNEQFF
V: TRBV6-6
J: TRBJ2-1

CDR3: CASSFRSGQETQYF
V: TRBV6-1
J: TRBJ2-5

CDR3: CASSGGLAGVNEQFF
V: TRBV2
J: TRBJ2-1

CDR3: CASSLDPRLNYEQYF
V: TRBV11-2
J: TRBJ2-7

CDR3: CASSYSFGGETQYF
V: TRBV6-5
J: TRBJ2-5

CDR3: CASGRVTSNQPQHF
V: TRBV19
J: TRBJ1-5

CDR3: CASSSITGGVYEQYF
V: TRBV6-5
J: TRBJ2-7

CDR3: CASRRTGSSSEQYF
V: TRBV25-1
J: TRBJ2-7

CDR3: CASRRASTDTQYF
V: TRBV5-1
J: TRBJ2-3

CDR3: CASSIPPGGHFQNIQYF
V: TRBV19
J: TRBJ2-4

CDR3: CASFRDSGETQYF
V: TRBV6-5
J: TRBJ2-5

CDR3: CASSVGGTGVAEQYF
V: TRBV9
J: TRBJ2-7

CDR3: CASSIEHGGRRWGTDTQYF
V: TRBV19
J: TRBJ2-3

CDR3: CASSARTGGDSPLHF
V: TRBV2
J: TRBJ1-6

CDR3: CASTLRGGGNTEAFF
V: TRBV28
J: TRBJ1-1

CDR3: CASSLGGGYRVPEQYF
V: TRBV13
J: TRBJ2-7

CDR3: CASSLVYTGGQPQHF
V: TRBV7-2
J: TRBJ1-5

CDR3: CASSYSSYEQYF
V: TRBV28
J: TRBJ2-7

CDR3: CASYQAGELFF
V: TRBV12-5
J: TRBJ2-2

CDR3: CASSRVETQYF
V: TRBV18
J: TRBJ2-5

CDR3: CASSDGQGAREQYF
V: TRBV6-1
J: TRBJ2-7

CDR3: CALRQGVYEQYF
V: TRBV2
J: TRBJ2-7

CDR3: CASSFRAMNTEAFF
V: TRBV7-9
J: TRBJ1-1

CDR3: CASLDSLWPEAFF
V: TRBV2
J: TRBJ1-1

CDR3: CSAFTGGSSYGYTF
V: TRBV29-1
J: TRBJ1-2

CDR3: CASSFGPGQQETQYF
V: TRBV7-3
J: TRBJ2-5

CDR3: CASSPGPINEKLFF
V: TRBV7-6
J: TRBJ1-4

CDR3: CASSRDRVMKTQYF
V: TRBV6-5
J: TRBJ2-5

CDR3: CASSLSGRPYNEQFF
V: TRBV6-5
J: TRBJ2-1

CDR3: CASSLAGSYNEQFF
V: TRBV27
J: TRBJ2-1

CDR3: CASSPEGQTQYF
V: TRBV18
J: TRBJ2-5

CDR3: CASSPTPQETQYF
V: TRBV7-3
J: TRBJ2-5

CDR3: CAWSAGTSGYNEQFF
V: TRBV30
J: TRBJ2-1

CDR3: CASSTFSGANVLTF
V: TRBV7-6
J: TRBJ2-6

CDR3: CASTFLQVANTEAFF
V: TRBV10-2
J: TRBJ1-1

CDR3: CASSFGGRAGTDTQYF
V: TRBV7-3
J: TRBJ2-3

CDR3: CASSQGSEYEQYF
V: TRBV4-1
J: TRBJ2-7

CDR3: CASSPGGQGRPQHF
V: TRBV27
J: TRBJ1-5

CDR3: CASSSRQNTEAFF
V: TRBV13
J: TRBJ1-1

CDR3: CASSRGGQEGAGELFF
V: TRBV11-3
J: TRBJ2-2

CDR3: CASRVDGYEQYF
V: TRBV6-1
J: TRBJ2-7

CDR3: CASSLSGLAGVRDTQYF
V: TRBV27
J: TRBJ2-3

CDR3: CASSQQGQETQYF
V: TRBV11-2
J: TRBJ2-5

CDR3: CASSAAGPQTDTQYF
V: TRBV6-5
J: TRBJ2-3

CDR3: CASSLRPPGQGASEQFF
V: TRBV28
J: TRBJ2-1

CDR3: CASSPSTNTEAFF
V: TRBV4-1
J: TRBJ1-1

CDR3: CAISEALPGDRAKNIQYF
V: TRBV10-3
J: TRBJ2-4

CDR3: CASSLLAGGNYGYTF
V: TRBV7-3
J: TRBJ1-2

CDR3: CAWSVSGRGLEQYF
V: TRBV30
J: TRBJ2-7

CDR3: CASSYSVHREPPLHF
V: TRBV6-5
J: TRBJ1-6

CDR3: CASSIAWGSKNIQYF
V: TRBV2
J: TRBJ2-4

CDR3: CAGALEKSYEQYF
V: TRBV6-1
J: TRBJ2-7

CDR3: CASSLESLAFSGELFF
V: TRBV7-2
J: TRBJ2-2